The TCR beta chain under discussion was sequenced for a study of cytomegalovirus exposure and HLA in healthy donors. In regard to this clone: Its antigen is still unknown.

A multiplex PCR was run with 60 Vbeta primers and 13 Jbeta primers. Repertoires were generated with immunoSEQ multiplex PCR, while TCRdb's copy carries only in-frame clones and drops some. This sample carries some 180,000 clones, roughly 78% of them seen once, and the ten largest clones take around 4.3%. Whole-study results and caveats: In a later analysis, several top co-occurrence clusters appeared linked to parvovirus B19, influenza, CMV and Epstein-Barr virus. Based on reports, TCR beta sequences accurately predicted HLA-A and HLA-B alleles for most subjects.

This CDR3 is 16 amino acids long. Per the germline V gene, CDR1 is MNHNY and CDR2 is SVGAGI (reference sequence). Trimming left V 4 bases short and J 5 bases short, with 18 bases between. Sequencing was performed on PBMCs. The chain combines TRBV6-6 with TRBJ2-1; tentative D call: TRBD2 (6 bases). This receptor was taken from a woman in her 30s in good health and CMV-seropositive. Here the CDR3 DNA reads TGTGCCAGCAGTTCCAATAGCGGTGGAAGAGACAATGAGCAGTTCTTC. Translating gives CASSSNSGGRDNEQFF.